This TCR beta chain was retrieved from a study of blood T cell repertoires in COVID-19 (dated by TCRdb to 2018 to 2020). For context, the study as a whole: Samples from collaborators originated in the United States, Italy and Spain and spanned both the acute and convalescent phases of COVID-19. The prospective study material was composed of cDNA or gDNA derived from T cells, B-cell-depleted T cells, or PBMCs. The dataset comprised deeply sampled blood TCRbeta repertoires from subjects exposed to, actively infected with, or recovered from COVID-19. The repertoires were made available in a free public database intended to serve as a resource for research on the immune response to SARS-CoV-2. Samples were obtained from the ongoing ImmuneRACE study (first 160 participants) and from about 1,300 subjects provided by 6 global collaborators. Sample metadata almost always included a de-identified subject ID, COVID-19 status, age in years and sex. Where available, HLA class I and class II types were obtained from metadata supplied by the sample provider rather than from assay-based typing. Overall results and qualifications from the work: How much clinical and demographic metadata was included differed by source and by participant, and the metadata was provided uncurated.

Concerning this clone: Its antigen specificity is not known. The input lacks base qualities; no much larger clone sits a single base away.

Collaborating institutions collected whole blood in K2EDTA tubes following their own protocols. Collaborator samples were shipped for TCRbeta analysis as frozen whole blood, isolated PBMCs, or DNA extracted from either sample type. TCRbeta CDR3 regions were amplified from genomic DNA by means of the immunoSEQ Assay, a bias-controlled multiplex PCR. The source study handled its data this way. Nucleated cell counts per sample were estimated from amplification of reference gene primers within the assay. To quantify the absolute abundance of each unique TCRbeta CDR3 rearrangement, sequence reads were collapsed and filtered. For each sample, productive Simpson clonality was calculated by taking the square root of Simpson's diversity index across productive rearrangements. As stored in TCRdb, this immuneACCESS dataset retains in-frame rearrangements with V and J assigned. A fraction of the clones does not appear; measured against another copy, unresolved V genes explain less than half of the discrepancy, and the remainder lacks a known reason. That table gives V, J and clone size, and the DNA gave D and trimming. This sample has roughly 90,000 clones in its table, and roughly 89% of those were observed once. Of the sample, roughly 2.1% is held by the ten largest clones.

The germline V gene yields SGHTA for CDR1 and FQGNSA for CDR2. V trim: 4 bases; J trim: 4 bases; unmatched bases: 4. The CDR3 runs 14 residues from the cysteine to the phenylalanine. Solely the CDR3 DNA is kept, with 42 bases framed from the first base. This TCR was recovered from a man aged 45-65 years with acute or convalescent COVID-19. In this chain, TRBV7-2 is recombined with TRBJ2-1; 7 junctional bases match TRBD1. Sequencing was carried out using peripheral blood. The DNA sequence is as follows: TGTGCCAGCAGCTATGGGACAGTTTACAATGAGCAGTTCTTC. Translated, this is CASSYGTVYNEQFF.